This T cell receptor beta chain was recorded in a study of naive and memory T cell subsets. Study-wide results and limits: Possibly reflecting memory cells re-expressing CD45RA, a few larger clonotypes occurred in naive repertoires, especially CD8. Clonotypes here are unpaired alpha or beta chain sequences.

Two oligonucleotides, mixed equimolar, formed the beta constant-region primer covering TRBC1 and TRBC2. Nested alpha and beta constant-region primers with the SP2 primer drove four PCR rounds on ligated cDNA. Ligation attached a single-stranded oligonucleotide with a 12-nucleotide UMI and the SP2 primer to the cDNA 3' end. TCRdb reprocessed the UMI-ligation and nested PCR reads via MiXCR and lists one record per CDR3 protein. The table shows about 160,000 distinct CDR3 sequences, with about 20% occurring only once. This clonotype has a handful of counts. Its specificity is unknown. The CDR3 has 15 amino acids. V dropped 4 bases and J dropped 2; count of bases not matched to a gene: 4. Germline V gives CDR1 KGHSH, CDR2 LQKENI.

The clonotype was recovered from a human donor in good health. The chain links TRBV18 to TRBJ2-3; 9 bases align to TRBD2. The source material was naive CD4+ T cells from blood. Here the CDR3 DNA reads TGTGCCAGCTCACAGGGACTAGCCCACACAGATACGCAGTATTTT. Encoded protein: CASSQGLAHTDTQYF.